This T cell receptor beta chain came from a study of blood T cell repertoires in COVID-19. This table comes from immunoSEQ multiplex PCR, and its TCRdb copy is limited to in-frame clones, with some not included. The profile shows about 100,000 clones, about 85% of them singletons. Trimming stripped 7 bases from V and 8 bases from J, with 18 bases between. This CDR3 is 14 amino acids long. CDR1 and CDR2 from the germline V gene are SNHLY and FYNNEI. Sequencing was carried out using peripheral blood. The chain employs TRBV2 and TRBJ2-1; D is unclear. This TCR derives from a man in his fifties with active or convalescent COVID-19. CDR3 protein: CASKISHSGHEQFF. CDR3 sequence (DNA): TGTGCCAGCAAAATCTCCCATTCAGGCCATGAGCAGTTCTTC.